The 22 T cell receptor beta chains below were found in one sample sequenced in a study of blood T cell repertoires in COVID-19. Produced via immunoSEQ multiplex PCR; TCRdb's table is partial and in-frame only. The table has 150,000 to 200,000 clones, approximately 79% seen once. Specimen: PBMCs or T cells enriched from blood (not recorded which). The receptors come from a woman aged 55-69 years with acute COVID-19.

This clone has a single count. V gene TRBV7-9 combines with J gene TRBJ1-4; the match to TRBD1 covers 8 bases. CDR1 is SEHNR and CDR2 is FQNEAQ in the germline V gene (reference sequence). The CDR3 is made up of 16 amino acids. The J segment lost 5 bases and the V segment lost 5 bases, leaving 10 bases of the junction unmatched. The CDR3 nucleotides read TGTGCCAGCAGCCTCGGTCCGGGACAGGTCAATGAAAAACTGTTTTTT. This sequence encodes CASSLGPGQVNEKLFF.

This chain links TRBV5-3 with TRBJ2-1, with TRBD2 identical over 9 bases. TRBV5-3 is recorded as an ORF, its role being uncertain. The trim removed 1 base at V and 8 bases at J, leaving 16 bases unmatched. The CDR3 runs 18 residues. DNA of the CDR3: TGTGCCAGAAGCTTGAATGGAGGCGGGGGGGCCGATTTCCATGAGCAGTTCTTC. Translating it yields CARSLNGGGGADFHEQFF.

V is TRBV19 and J is TRBJ2-1; D might be TRBD1 (5 bases). The V and J ends lost 1 base and 12 bases respectively, with 16 bases between them. CDR3 length: 14 residues. The germline CDR1 and CDR2 sequences are LNHDA and SQIVND (reference sequence). The DNA for the CDR3 is TGTGCCAGTAGTATAGGGTCAGGGCCAGGCGGGCAGTTCTTC. This gives the protein CASSIGSGPGGQFF.

The chain carries TRBV4-1 and TRBJ1-2; unclear D gene. This CDR3 contains 13 residues. CDR1 and CDR2 (germline): MGHRA, YSYEKL. Trimming stripped 8 bases from V and 0 bases from J, with 10 bases between. The CDR3 loop is CASYDWANYGYTF. Here the CDR3 DNA reads TGCGCCAGCTACGACTGGGCTAACTATGGCTACACCTTC.

The J gene is TRBJ1-5, the V gene TRBV19; tentative D call: TRBD1 (5 bases). Germline CDR1 LNHDA, CDR2 SQIVND (reference sequence). V shed 4 bases and J shed 3 bases, with 19 bases lying between them. The CDR3 length is 17 residues. The CDR3 nucleotides read TGTGCCAGTAGTACCCCGCCCGGAAGGGGTTTCAATCAGCCCCAGCATTTT. This encodes CASSTPPGRGFNQPQHF.

This chain links TRBV7-2 with TRBJ1-2; D is unclear. The CDR3 totals 14 residues. Germline V CDR1 and CDR2: SGHTA, FQGNSA. V lost 6 bases and J 5 bases, leaving 16 bases between the germline ends. The CDR3 protein is CASSSGGSRYGYTF. As DNA, the CDR3 is TGTGCCAGCAGTTCCGGCGGGTCCCGGTATGGCTACACCTTC.

The rearrangement uses TRBV4-1 and TRBJ2-3; 8 positions agree with TRBD2. J was trimmed by 5 bases and V by 3 bases; bases with no gene match: 7. Germline V gene lookup returns CDR1 MGHRA and CDR2 YSYEKL. This CDR3 is built from 15 residues. As DNA, the CDR3 is TGCGCCAGCAGCCATCGGGGGGGCCAGATAGATACGCAGTATTTT. As protein: CASSHRGGQIDTQYF.

The genes are TRBV29-1 and TRBJ1-5; a weak D match, TRBD1 (6 bases). CDR1 is SQVTM and CDR2 is ANQGSEA in the germline V gene. The V end lost 4 bases, the J end lost 6 bases, and 10 bases lay between the germline ends. This CDR3 contains 12 residues. The CDR3 DNA is TGCAGCGTTGCTACAGGGACTCAGCCCCAGCATTTT. Protein sequence: CSVATGTQPQHF.

This clone was detected only a few times. V gene TRBV5-1 combines with J gene TRBJ1-3, with 7 bases that match TRBD1. Per the germline V gene, CDR1 is SGHRS and CDR2 is YFSETQ. V lost 4 bases, J lost 0 bases, and 10 bases stayed unmatched. This CDR3 is built from 17 residues. The CDR3 here is CASSPRTGPSSGNTIYF. As DNA, the CDR3 is TGCGCCAGCAGCCCTCGGACAGGACCCTCCTCTGGAAACACCATATATTTT.

This sequence joins TRBV12-3 or TRBV12-4 and TRBJ2-1; D remains ambiguous. CDR3 size: 13 residues. The V end lost 5 bases, the J end lost 4 bases, and 9 bases lay between the germline ends. CDR3 coding DNA: TGTGCCAGCAGTAATAACTTGTACAATGAGCAGTTCTTC. Protein sequence: CASSNNLYNEQFF.

V and J are TRBV18 and TRBJ2-4; 10 positions match TRBD1. With 0 bases clipped from V and 0 bases from J, the junction kept 8 bases outside the gene matches. The CDR3 runs to 19 residues. Per germline, CDR1 KGHSH and CDR2 LQKENI. The CDR3 coding sequence is TGTGCCAGCTCACCACCCCTGGGACAGGGGAAGGTAGCCAAAAACATTCAGTACTTC. Protein: CASSPPLGQGKVAKNIQYF.

V and J are TRBV6-1 and TRBJ2-2; a weak D match, TRBD1 (6 bases). The CDR3 extends over 16 amino acids. Germline V gene data show CDR1 as MNHNS and CDR2 as SASEGT. Trimming removed 4 bases at V and 10 bases at J, with 22 bases between. CDR3 protein: CASSARLGALGSELFF. CDR3 DNA sequence: TGTGCCAGCAGTGCCCGACTGGGGGCGCTGGGTTCGGAGCTGTTTTTT.

The rearrangement links TRBV2 to TRBJ1-2, with D hard to call. Germline values: CDR1 SNHLY, CDR2 FYNNEI. The CDR3 totals 14 residues. Trimming removed 7 bases at V and 2 bases at J, with 14 bases between. The CDR3 coding sequence is TGTGCCAGCAAATTCAGAGACTTAAACTATGGCTACACCTTC. It yields the protein CASKFRDLNYGYTF.

The rearrangement links TRBV6-5 to TRBJ1-1; the D is unclear. Germline CDR1 MNHEY, CDR2 SVGAGI. The V and J ends lost 3 bases and 0 bases respectively, with 5 bases between them. The CDR3 is 13 amino acids. CDR3 protein: CASSYHLNTEAFF. The CDR3 DNA reads TGTGCCAGCAGTTATCATTTGAACACTGAAGCTTTCTTT.

This clone is a singleton in its sample. J is TRBJ2-3 and V is TRBV10-3; the D is unclear. From germline, CDR1 is ENHRY and CDR2 SYGVKD. The CDR3 contains 12 residues. Trimming took 10 bases from V and 2 from J, leaving 10 bases between them. The CDR3 protein is CATLGYTDTQYF. Written as DNA, the CDR3 is TGTGCCACTCTAGGCTACACAGATACGCAGTATTTT.

The chain combines TRBV12-3 or TRBV12-4 with TRBJ2-1; TRBD1 might be the D (5 bases). Trimming stripped 2 bases from V and 7 bases from J, with 6 bases between. The CDR3 has 12 amino acids. The CDR3 here is CASSLKGNEQFF. In DNA, the CDR3 is TGTGCCAGCAGTTTAAAGGGGAATGAGCAGTTCTTC.

This chain connects TRBV29-1 to TRBJ1-5; no clear D. CDR1 is SQVTM, CDR2 ANQGSEA, per germline. The CDR3 runs to 13 residues. Trimming cost V 5 bases and J 1 base, with 9 bases left between them. In DNA, the CDR3 is TGCAGCGTTCGAACGAGCAGCAATCAGCCCCAGCATTTT. Encoded protein: CSVRTSSNQPQHF.

The rearrangement uses TRBV5-4 and TRBJ1-1, with D perhaps matching TRBD1 (5 bases). Germline loops: CDR1 SGHNT, CDR2 YYREEE (reference sequence). CDR3 size: 14 residues. V gave up 4 bases and J gave up 1 base, with 11 bases separating them. The CDR3: CASSTGGGNTEAFF. The CDR3 DNA follows: TGTGCCAGCAGCACCGGGGGTGGGAACACTGAAGCTTTCTTT. The full variable domain, in which reference TRBV5-4 and TRBJ1-1 provide the parts outside the CDR3, is ETGVTQSPTHLIKTRGQQVTLRCSSQSGHNTVSWYQQALGQGPQFIFQYYREEENGRGNFPPRFSGLQFPNYSSELNVNALELDDSALYLCASSTGGGNTEAFFGQGTRLTVV.

Remarks on this clone: A much larger clonotype is one base distant, so this may be a read error. The chain has TRBV9 and TRBJ1-1; D gene uncertain. This CDR3 is built from 13 residues. Trimming pared 1 base from V and 2 bases from J, leaving 6 bases between. From germline, CDR1 is SGDLS and CDR2 YYNGEE. CDR3 amino acids: CASSVTGNTEAFF. CDR3 coding DNA: TGTGCCAGCAGCGTAACGGGAAACACTGAAGCTTTCTTT.

This chain joins TRBV28 and TRBJ1-2, with 7 positions matching TRBD1. CDR3 length: 12 residues. The V and J ends lost 6 bases and 4 bases, in that order; junction bases with no gene match: 2. Germline loops: CDR1 MDHEN, CDR2 SYDVKM. The CDR3 sequence: CASRQGPYGYTF. The CDR3 bases are TGTGCCAGCAGACAGGGGCCCTATGGCTACACCTTC.

This chain links TRBV5-1 with TRBJ2-7; 10 positions agree with TRBD2. The CDR3 is 17 amino acids. V lost 4 bases to trimming and J lost 0 bases; unmatched junction nucleotides: 10. Germline CDR1 and CDR2: SGHRS and YFSETQ. The CDR3 DNA reads TGCGCCAGCAGCGCTTCCGGGACTAGCGATCTCTCCTACGAGCAGTACTTC. Its translation: CASSASGTSDLSYEQYF.

The chain recombines TRBV5-6 with TRBJ2-7, with TRBD1 identical over 8 bases. V dropped 4 bases and J dropped 6; count of bases not matched to a gene: 6. Germline V gene data show CDR1 as SGHDT and CDR2 as YYEEEE. This CDR3 region has 13 residues. The CDR3 reads CASSGRDRFEQYV. The CDR3 DNA sequence: TGTGCCAGCAGCGGCCGGGACAGGTTCGAGCAGTACGTC.